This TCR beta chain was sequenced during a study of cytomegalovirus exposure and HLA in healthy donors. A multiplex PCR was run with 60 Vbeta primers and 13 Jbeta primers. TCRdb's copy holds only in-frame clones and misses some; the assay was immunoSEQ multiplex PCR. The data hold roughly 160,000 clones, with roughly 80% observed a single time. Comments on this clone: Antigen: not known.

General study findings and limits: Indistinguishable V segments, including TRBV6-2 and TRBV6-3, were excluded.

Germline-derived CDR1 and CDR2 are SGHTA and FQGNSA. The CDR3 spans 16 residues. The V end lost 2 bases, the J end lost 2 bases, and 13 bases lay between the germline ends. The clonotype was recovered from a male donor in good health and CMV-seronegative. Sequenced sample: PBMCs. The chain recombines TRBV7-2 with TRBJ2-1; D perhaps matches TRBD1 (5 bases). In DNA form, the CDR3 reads TGTGCCAGCAGCTTAAGTTCACCAGGGACCTACAATGAGCAGTTCTTC. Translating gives CASSLSSPGTYNEQFF.